This paragraph reports one T cell receptor beta chain. Antigen: not known. Sequencing used immunoSEQ multiplex PCR; TCRdb keeps in-frame clones, though not all of them. The repertoire holds 270,000 or so clones, with around 77% as singletons. V lost 0 bases and J 5 bases, leaving 14 bases between the germline ends. The CDR3 sequence is 15 residues long. Germline V gene sequence: CDR1 MNHEY, CDR2 SMNVEV (reference sequence). This record comes from a study of cytotoxic CD8 clonotypes in ibrutinib-treated CLL. Regarding the study as a whole: Public clonotypes were seen rarely and were contracted or stable on treatment. Higher circulating CD8+ T-cell counts strongly accompanied higher baseline clonality, above age-matched healthy donors.

This clonotype originated in a human donor with chronic lymphocytic leukemia. The specimen was PBMCs, collected at disease progression, from a patient treated with ibrutinib. This chain links TRBV27 with TRBJ2-7; D is tentatively TRBD1 or TRBD2 (6 bases each). The CDR3 region is CASSLSWGAFDEQYF. For the CDR3, the DNA is TGTGCCAGCAGTTTATCGTGGGGGGCTTTCGACGAGCAGTACTTC.